The sequence of this T cell receptor beta chain was determined in a study of beta chain features in type 1 diabetes (dated by TCRdb to 2016 to 2019). A note on the overall study: Patients and healthy donors did not differ in mean age, gender distribution, total cell number or subset yield. Across all samples, almost 110 million sorted cells were examined, and cell number per subset correlated strongly with RNA yield. The study compared TCRB repertoires of sorted circulating CD4+ T cell subsets between recently diagnosed type 1 diabetes patients and matched healthy donors. Naive and central memory subsets were obtained from all 30 or so donors, but regulatory and stem cell-like memory subsets were isolated from only 8 patients and roughly 8 healthy donors.

A single peripheral blood draw of around 120 mL on average was collected from each donor into heparinised tubes. A BD FACSAria II was used to sort naive, central memory, regulatory and stem cell-like memory CD4+ T cells with a panel that included CD45RO, CCR7, CD25, CD127, CD95 and CD27. Purity was above 98% for every sorted population. Right away, PBMCs were isolated by Lymphoprep density gradient centrifugation and were stained directly, with no culture step. So that batch effects would be minimized, each experiment stained and sorted samples in pairs, pairing one healthy donor with one patient. In the case of this clone: Its antigen is not yet known. No clone much larger than this one lies a single base away; base qualities are absent.

The entire amount of isolated RNA was reverse transcribed using the High Capacity cDNA Reverse Transcription Kit, so the sequenced TCRB transcripts were expressed ones. Naive, central memory and regulatory T cell samples underwent deep immunoSEQ sequencing, averaging roughly 3.4 million total reads per sample. After sorted cells were lysed in RLT buffer, RNA was extracted with DNase-treated RNeasy Micro or Mini kits, with the choice depending on cell number. To prevent cross-contamination, each cell subset was processed individually, whereas patient and healthy donor samples were processed jointly. The immunoSEQ multiplex PCR was used to amplify TCRB sequences from cDNA, yielding 87-bp fragments that span the CDR3 region. Sequencing of the amplicons was performed on the Illumina HiSeq platform. Regarding the original processing steps: PCR bias was computationally corrected using synthetic template baselines, reads within Hamming distance 2 were collapsed, and singletons that could not be merged were discarded. Reads were aligned against IMGT so that V, D and J genes, CDR3 length and insertions or deletions at six rearrangement sites could be assigned. Clonotype counts were normalized to sorted cell number within each subset before computing true diversity and Gini coefficients with the tcR R package. The overlap coefficient, calculated on TCRB nucleotide sequences, was used to measure repertoire sharing. Drawn from immuneACCESS, this table holds only the in-frame rearrangements with V and J called that TCRdb kept. Clones are partly lost; checked studies trace under half to an unresolved V gene and leave the rest unexplained. The DNA gave D and trimming, while V, J and clone size come from that table. Within this sample are 300,000 to 350,000 clones, with roughly 8% of them counted one time only. In total, the top ten clones hold 0.44% of the sample.

Trimming leaves V shorter by 1 base and J shorter by 7 bases, with the junction holding 9 bases beyond the gene matches. CDR1 SGHNT and CDR2 YENEEA were looked up in the germline V gene. There are 16 amino acids in the CDR3, from cysteine to phenylalanine inclusive. The CDR3 DNA has 48 bases and is translated from base 1. Points the paper makes about the study in general: The naive, central memory and regulatory TCRB repertoires appeared to resemble one another more closely among patients than among healthy donors. Sequencing cDNA rather than genomic DNA could over-represent highly expressing activated cells, although activation and CD3 levels did not differ between groups. At VDJ recombination sites, patients with type 1 diabetes made fewer insertions and deleted more nucleotides, a pattern implying thymic rearrangement abnormalities. Because small numbers of individuals were included in the HLA sub-analyses, any influence of HLA type on TCRB rearrangement was left unresolved. Shorter templates might be favored by PCR, yet because patient and control samples were amplified and corrected together, any such skew would affect both groups equally. A moderate but significant shortening of TCRB CDR3 length was observed in type 1 diabetes patients in all four CD4+ subsets.

The V and J segments used are TRBV11-3 and TRBJ2-1; TRBD1 fits 8 bases in the junction. The source of this sequence is a woman aged 18-29 years in good health. The sample comprised central memory CD4+ T cells from blood. The CDR3 region has the sequence CASSLGTGRTFNEQFF. The DNA sequence reads TGTGCCAGCAGCTTAGGGACAGGGCGGACCTTTAATGAGCAGTTCTTC.